These 24 T cell receptor beta chains originate from one sample sequenced in a study of T cells after yellow fever vaccination. MiXCR, run by TCRdb on the 5' RACE reads, gives a single entry per CDR3 protein. The table shows 100,000 to 150,000 distinct CDR3 sequences, with about 8.2% occurring only once. The sample in question was CD8+ T cells sorted from PBMCs, obtained on the day of the yellow fever booster vaccination. The receptor set was obtained from a man aged 18 to 30 who received the YFV17D yellow fever vaccine.

A few counts support this clonotype. The chain is built from TRBV12-5 and TRBJ1-5; 9 bases are shared with TRBD1. CDR3 length equals 13 residues. The V gene's germline CDR1 is LGHNT and CDR2 FRNRAP. The ends lost 5 bases at V and 4 bases at J; junction bases unmatched: 0. As DNA, the CDR3 is TGTGCTAGTGGTGGGACAGGGAATCAGCCCCAGCATTTT. Its protein is CASGGTGNQPQHF.

The chain carries TRBV5-1 and TRBJ2-2; D uncertain. Germline-derived CDR1 and CDR2 are SGHRS and YFSETQ. Trimming shortened V by 0 bases and J by 3 bases, and 12 bases separated the two germline ends. The CDR3 spans 16 residues. The CDR3 region is CASSLVGLSYTGELFF. The CDR3, as DNA: TGCGCCAGCAGCTTGGTTGGCCTATCCTACACCGGGGAGCTGTTTTTT.

This clonotype occurred many times. V and J are TRBV11-2 and TRBJ2-1, with a possible D match to TRBD2 (5 bases). The germline CDR1 and CDR2 sequences are SGHAT and FQNNGV. This CDR3 spans 13 amino acids. Trimming took off 5 bases at V and 6 bases at J, with 11 bases between the two ends. DNA for the CDR3: TGTGCCAGCAGCCTAACCGCGGGCAATGAGCAGTTCTTC. Protein sequence: CASSLTAGNEQFF.

This clonotype was recorded a few times. This chain links TRBV7-8 with TRBJ2-7; 7 bases are shared with TRBD1. This CDR3 is built from 14 residues. The trim removed 3 bases at V and 6 bases at J, leaving 8 bases unmatched. Germline V gene lookup returns CDR1 SGHVS and CDR2 FQNEAQ. Here the CDR3 reads CASSFLQGFGEQYV. CDR3 DNA: TGTGCCAGCAGCTTTTTACAGGGGTTTGGCGAGCAGTACGTC.

This clonotype was counted a few times. The chain has TRBV29-1 and TRBJ1-1; D perhaps matches TRBD1 (5 bases). Germline V lookup: CDR1 SQVTM, CDR2 ANQGSEA. Deletions cut 7 bases from V and 11 bases from J, with 17 bases between. The CDR3 contains 11 residues. The CDR3 is CSDGTALGAFF. CDR3 coding DNA: TGCAGCGACGGGACGGCGCTCGGCGCTTTCTTT.

CDR3 residues: CASSYSRLERRMNTEAFF. In nucleotides, the CDR3 is TGTGCCAGCAGTTACTCGAGATTGGAGCGGAGAATGAACACTGAAGCTTTCTTT. The J gene is TRBJ1-1, the V gene TRBV6-6; D remains unclear. The CDR3 runs 18 residues. The V end was cut by 0 bases, the J end by 0 bases, with 17 bases between. Germline lookup yields CDR1 MNHNY and CDR2 SVGAGI (reference sequence).

This clonotype was seen repeatedly, ten times or more. The chain joins TRBV6-1 to TRBJ1-4; maybe TRBD1 (6 bases). This CDR3 comprises 17 residues. Germline CDR1 MNHNS, CDR2 SASEGT. Between the trimmed V and J ends, which lost 6 bases and 7 bases, there was a span of 24 bases. For the CDR3, the DNA is TGTGCCAGCAGGGGGGCCAAGTTGGCAGCAGACTCTGAAAAACTGTTTTTT. Its translation: CASRGAKLAADSEKLFF.

This clonotype was counted ten times or more. The chain uses TRBV4-1 and TRBJ2-3; 9 bases align to TRBD1. The ends lost 7 bases at V and 4 bases at J; junction bases unmatched: 9. In germline, CDR1 is MGHRA, CDR2 YSYEKL. The CDR3 consists of 15 residues. The CDR3 loop reads CASTELDRGADTQYF. DNA for the CDR3: TGCGCCAGCACGGAACTGGACAGGGGCGCAGATACGCAGTATTTT.

This clonotype was counted at least ten times. The V call is TRBV4-3, the J call TRBJ2-2; D may be TRBD1 (6 bases). The germline V gene encodes CDR1 LGHNA and CDR2 YSLEER. The V end was cut by 0 bases, the J end by 4 bases, with 15 bases between. This CDR3 is built from 17 residues. The chain's CDR3 is CASSQDGTPASTGELFF. As DNA, the CDR3 is TGCGCCAGCAGCCAAGATGGGACACCAGCGAGCACCGGGGAGCTGTTTTTT.

This clonotype was found many times. The rearrangement joins TRBV5-1 to TRBJ2-5; TRBD1 is a possible D gene (6 bases). Germline V gives CDR1 SGHRS, CDR2 YFSETQ. The CDR3 has 15 amino acids. V gave up 3 bases and J gave up 2 bases, with 14 bases separating them. CDR3 nucleotides: TGCGCCAGCAGCTGGGGCTGGACAGAACAAGAGACCCAGTACTTC. Protein sequence: CASSWGWTEQETQYF.

This CDR3 is CASSEGPGTDTQYF. DNA of the CDR3: TGTGCCAGCAGCGAGGGTCCAGGCACAGATACGCAGTATTTT. The chain employs TRBV2 and TRBJ2-3; TRBD2 is a possible D gene (5 bases). CDR1 is SNHLY and CDR2 is FYNNEI in the germline V gene. V was clipped by 6 bases and J by 1 base, with 11 bases between them. The length of the CDR3 is 14 residues. The full variable domain, its missing parts supplied by reference TRBV2 and TRBJ2-3, is EPEVTQTPSHQVTQMGQEVILRCVPISNHLYFYWYRQILGQKVEFLVSFYNNEISEKSEIFDDQFSVERPDGSNFTLKIRSTKLEDSAMYFCASSEGPGTDTQYFGPGTRLTVL.

This clonotype was picked up many times. This rearrangement joins TRBV7-2 to TRBJ2-7; 7 positions agree with TRBD2. V shed 2 bases, J shed 2 bases, and the junction held 12 bases outside the gene matches. The CDR3 runs to 17 residues. Germline V gives CDR1 SGHTA, CDR2 FQGNSA. The CDR3 loop reads CASSLKMGYGGAYEQYV. DNA of the CDR3: TGTGCCAGCAGCTTAAAGATGGGATATGGGGGGGCCTACGAGCAGTACGTC.

There are a few counts of this clonotype. J is TRBJ2-1 and V is TRBV6-6, with D possibly TRBD1 on 6 matching bases. Germline assignment: CDR1 MNHNY and CDR2 SVGAGI (reference sequence). V was trimmed by 5 bases and J by 0 bases, leaving 14 bases between them. The CDR3 totals 16 residues. In DNA form, the CDR3 reads TGTGCCAGCAGTACCCCCCAGGGGATCTCCTACAATGAGCAGTTCTTC. Its translation is CASSTPQGISYNEQFF.

This clonotype was counted at least ten times. The chain employs TRBV6-5 and TRBJ2-7; tentatively, D is TRBD1 or TRBD2 (5 bases each). There are 13 residues in the CDR3. V lost 4 bases and J 5 bases, leaving 12 bases between the germline ends. CDR1 is MNHEY, CDR2 SVGAGI, per germline. This chain's CDR3 is CASSSGAGDEQYV. CDR3 nucleotide sequence: TGTGCCAGCAGTTCCGGGGCTGGCGACGAGCAGTACGTC.

The rearrangement uses TRBV21-1 and TRBJ2-2; the D call in the table, TRBD2, was not verified against the DNA. TRBV21-1 is given as a pseudogene. The CDR3 runs 17 residues. CDR3 coding DNA: TGTGCCAGCAGCAAAGGGGTAGGGAGGAGATCCACCGGGGAGCTGTTTTTT. This codes for CASSKGVGRRSTGELFF.

In its sample, this clonotype was seen a few times. The chain recombines TRBV7-3 with TRBJ2-7; 7 positions agree with TRBD2. The germline gives CDR1 SGHTA, CDR2 FQGTGA. This CDR3 region has 15 residues. The V and J ends lost 0 bases and 2 bases, in that order; junction bases with no gene match: 4. The CDR3: CASSLTGGDTYEQYF. Written as DNA, the CDR3 is TGTGCCAGCAGCTTAACGGGAGGGGATACCTACGAGCAGTACTTC.

This chain joins TRBV7-9 and TRBJ2-3; D may correspond to TRBD1 or TRBD2 (5 bases each). The V and J ends lost 3 bases and 6 bases respectively, with 10 bases between them. The CDR3 has 13 amino acids. Germline CDR1 and CDR2: SEHNR and FQNEAQ (reference sequence). CDR3 residues: CASSLGVTDTQYF. The CDR3 DNA follows: TGTGCCAGCAGCTTGGGGGTGACGGATACGCAGTATTTT.

The rearrangement joins TRBV28 to TRBJ2-7; D is ambiguous. CDR3 length: 12 amino acids. V was clipped by 6 bases and J by 1 base, with 7 bases between them. Looked up from germline, CDR1 is MDHEN and CDR2 is SYDVKM. The CDR3: CASSMDSYEQYV. The DNA of the CDR3 is TGTGCCAGCAGCATGGATTCCTACGAGCAGTACGTC.

Only a few counts were recorded for this clonotype. This chain connects TRBV19 to TRBJ1-1; TRBD1 might be the D (5 bases). This CDR3 is built from 13 residues. The V end was cut by 7 bases, the J end by 4 bases, with 13 bases between. Germline-derived CDR1 and CDR2 are LNHDA and SQIVND (reference sequence). CDR3 sequence reads: CASTLGGVTEAFF. The CDR3 nucleotides read TGTGCCAGTACCCTTGGGGGGGTCACTGAAGCTTTCTTT.

This clonotype was detected a few times. The chain uses TRBV4-3 and TRBJ2-2, with D perhaps matching TRBD1 (6 bases). Germline V CDR1 and CDR2: LGHNA, YSLEER. The CDR3 spans 19 residues. V was shortened by 0 bases and J by 6 bases, with 23 bases between the two germline ends. CDR3 DNA sequence: TGCGCCAGCAGCCAAGAGACACAGGGCCCCGAGGGTCCGCCCGGGGAGCTGTTTTTT. Amino acids: CASSQETQGPEGPPGELFF.

The rearrangement joins TRBV11-3 to TRBJ2-7; 9 bases agree with TRBD2. Trimming at V came to 5 bases and at J to 5 bases, leaving 13 bases not matched to a gene. The CDR3 consists of 16 residues. The germline gives CDR1 SGHNT, CDR2 YENEEA. CDR3 sequence: CASSPMGSGGFDEQYF. In nucleotides, the CDR3 is TGTGCCAGCAGCCCTATGGGGAGCGGGGGGTTCGACGAGCAGTACTTC.

The rearrangement uses TRBV29-1 and TRBJ1-1, with D possibly TRBD1 on 6 matching bases. V was shortened by 0 bases and J by 11 bases, with 10 bases between the two germline ends. Germline V gene sequence: CDR1 SQVTM, CDR2 ANQGSEA. The CDR3 sequence is 11 residues long. CDR3 coding DNA: TGCAGCGTTGAAGAGGGGGCGAGGGCTTTCTTT. Translation: CSVEEGARAFF.

This clonotype was seen at least ten times. The rearrangement links TRBV29-1 to TRBJ2-1; 7 positions agree with TRBD1. The CDR3 sequence is 12 residues long. Germline-derived CDR1 and CDR2 are SQVTM and ANQGSEA. The V gene end was trimmed by 3 bases and the J gene end by 7 bases; junction bases not matched to a gene: 3. This chain's CDR3 is CSVDQGVNEQFF. The CDR3 coding sequence is TGCAGCGTTGACCAGGGGGTAAATGAGCAGTTCTTC.

In this sample, this clonotype turned up a few times. V and J are TRBV20-1 and TRBJ2-7; D remains ambiguous. Between the trimmed V and J ends, which lost 4 bases and 3 bases, there was a span of 16 bases. The CDR3 consists of 14 residues. The germline gives CDR1 DFQATT, CDR2 SNEGSKA (reference sequence). The CDR3 is CSAIKPSIYYEQYV. CDR3 sequence (DNA): TGCAGTGCTATAAAGCCCTCCATATACTACGAGCAGTACGTC.